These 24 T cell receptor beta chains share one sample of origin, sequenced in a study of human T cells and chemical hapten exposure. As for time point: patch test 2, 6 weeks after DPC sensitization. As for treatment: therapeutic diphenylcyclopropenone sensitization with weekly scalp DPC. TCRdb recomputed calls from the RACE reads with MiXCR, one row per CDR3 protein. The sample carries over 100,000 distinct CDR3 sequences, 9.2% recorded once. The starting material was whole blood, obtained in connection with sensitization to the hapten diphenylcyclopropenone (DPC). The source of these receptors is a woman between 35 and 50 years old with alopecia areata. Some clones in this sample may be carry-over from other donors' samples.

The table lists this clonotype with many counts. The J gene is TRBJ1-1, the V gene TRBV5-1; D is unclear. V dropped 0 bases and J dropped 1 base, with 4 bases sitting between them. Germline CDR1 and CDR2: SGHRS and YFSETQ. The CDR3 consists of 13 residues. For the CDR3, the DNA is TGCGCCAGCAGCTTGGACTGGAACACTGAAGCTTTCTTT. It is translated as CASSLDWNTEAFF.

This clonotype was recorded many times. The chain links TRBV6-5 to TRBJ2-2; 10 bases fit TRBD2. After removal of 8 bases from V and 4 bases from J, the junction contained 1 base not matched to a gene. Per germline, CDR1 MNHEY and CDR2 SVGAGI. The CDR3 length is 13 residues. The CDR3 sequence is CASERGGTGELFF. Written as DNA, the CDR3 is TGTGCCAGCGAGCGGGGGGGCACCGGGGAGCTGTTTTTT.

The DNA for the CDR3 is TGTGCCAGCAGTTACGGCGGGGGACGAGGAGATACGCAGTATTTT. Protein: CASSYGGGRGDTQYF. The V and J genes are TRBV6-2 or TRBV6-3 and TRBJ2-3, with 7 bases lining up with TRBD2. This CDR3 spans 15 amino acids. Germline values: CDR1 MNHEY, CDR2 SVGEGT. V shed 2 bases, J shed 5 bases, and the junction held 7 bases outside the gene matches.

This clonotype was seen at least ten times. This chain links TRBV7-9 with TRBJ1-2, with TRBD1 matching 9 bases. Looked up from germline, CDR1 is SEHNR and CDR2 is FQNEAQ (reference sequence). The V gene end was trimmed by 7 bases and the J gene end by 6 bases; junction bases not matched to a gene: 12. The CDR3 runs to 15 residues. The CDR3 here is CASNPMPGQGNGYTF. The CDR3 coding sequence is TGTGCCAGCAACCCAATGCCGGGACAGGGAAATGGCTACACCTTC.

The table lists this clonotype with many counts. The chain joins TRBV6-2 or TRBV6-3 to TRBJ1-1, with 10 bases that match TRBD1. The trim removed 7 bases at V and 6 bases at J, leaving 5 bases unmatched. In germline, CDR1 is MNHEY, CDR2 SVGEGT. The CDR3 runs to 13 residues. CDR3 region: CASNRQGASEAFF. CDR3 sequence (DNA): TGTGCCAGCAACCGACAGGGGGCCTCTGAAGCTTTCTTT.

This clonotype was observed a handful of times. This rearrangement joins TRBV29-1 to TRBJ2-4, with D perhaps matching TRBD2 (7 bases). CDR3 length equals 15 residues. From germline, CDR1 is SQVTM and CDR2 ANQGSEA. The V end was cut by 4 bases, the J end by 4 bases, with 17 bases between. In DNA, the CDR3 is TGCAGCGTTGGGCTGGGAGGGGGTCCAAAAAACATTCAGTACTTC. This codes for CSVGLGGGPKNIQYF. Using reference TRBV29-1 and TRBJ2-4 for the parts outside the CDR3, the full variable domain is SAVISQKPSRDICQRGTSLTIQCQVDSQVTMMFWYRQQPGQSLTLIATANQGSEATYESGFVIDKFPISRPNLTFSTLTVSNMSPEDSSIYLCSVGLGGGPKNIQYFGAGTRLSVL.

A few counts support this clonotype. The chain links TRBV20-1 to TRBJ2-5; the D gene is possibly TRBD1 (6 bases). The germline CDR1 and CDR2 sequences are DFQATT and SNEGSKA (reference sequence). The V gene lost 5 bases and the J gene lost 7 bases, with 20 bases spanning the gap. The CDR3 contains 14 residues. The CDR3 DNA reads TGCAGTGCTGCGCGCCCCAGGGGATTGGCGACCCAGTACTTC. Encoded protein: CSAARPRGLATQYF.

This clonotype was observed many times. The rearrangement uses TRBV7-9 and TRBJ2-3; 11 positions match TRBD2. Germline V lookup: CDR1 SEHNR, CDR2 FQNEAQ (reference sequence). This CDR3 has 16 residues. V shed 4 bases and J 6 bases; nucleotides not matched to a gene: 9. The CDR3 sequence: CASSSLAGGAPDTQYF. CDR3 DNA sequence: TGTGCCAGCAGCTCCCTAGCGGGGGGCGCTCCGGATACGCAGTATTTT. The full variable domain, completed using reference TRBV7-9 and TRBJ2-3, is DTGVSQNPRHKITKRGQNVTFRCDPISEHNRLYWYRQTLGQGPEFLTYFQNEAQLEKSRLLSDRFSAERPKGSFSTLEIQRTEQGDSAMYLCASSSLAGGAPDTQYFGPGTRLTVL.

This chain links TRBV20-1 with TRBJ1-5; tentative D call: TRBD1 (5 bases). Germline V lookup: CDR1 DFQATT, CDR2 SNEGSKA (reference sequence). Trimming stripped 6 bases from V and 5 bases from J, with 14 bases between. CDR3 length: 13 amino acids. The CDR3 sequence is CSARRGGDQPQHF. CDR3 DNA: TGCAGTGCCCGACGGGGGGGAGATCAGCCCCAGCATTTT.

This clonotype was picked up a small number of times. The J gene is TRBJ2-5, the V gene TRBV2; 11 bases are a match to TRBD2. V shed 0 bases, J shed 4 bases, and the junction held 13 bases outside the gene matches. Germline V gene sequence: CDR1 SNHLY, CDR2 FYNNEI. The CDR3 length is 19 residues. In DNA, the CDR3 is TGTGCCAGCAGTGAAGCGAGGCTAGCGGGGGGCCCCGTCCCAGAGACCCAGTACTTC. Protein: CASSEARLAGGPVPETQYF.

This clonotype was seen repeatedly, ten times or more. The CDR3 reads CASRPPAGREFYGYTF. The CDR3 DNA reads TGTGCCAGCAGACCCCCAGCGGGCAGGGAGTTCTATGGCTACACCTTC. The V call is TRBV7-9, the J call TRBJ1-2, with D possibly matching TRBD1 (5 bases). CDR3 length: 16 residues. Trimming removed 6 bases at V and 4 bases at J, with 21 bases between. Germline CDR1 SEHNR, CDR2 FQNEAQ (reference sequence).

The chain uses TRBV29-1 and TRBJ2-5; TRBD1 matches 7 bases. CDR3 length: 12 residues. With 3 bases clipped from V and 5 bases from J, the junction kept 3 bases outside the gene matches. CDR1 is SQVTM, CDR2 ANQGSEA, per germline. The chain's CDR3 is CSVDRGSETQYF. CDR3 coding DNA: TGCAGCGTTGACAGGGGGTCGGAGACCCAGTACTTC.

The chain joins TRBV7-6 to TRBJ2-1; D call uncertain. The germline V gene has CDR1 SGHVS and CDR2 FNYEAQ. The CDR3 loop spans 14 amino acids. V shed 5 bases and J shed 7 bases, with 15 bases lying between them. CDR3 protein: CASSQSIGVNEQFF. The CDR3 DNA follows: TGTGCCAGCAGCCAAAGTATAGGCGTAAATGAGCAGTTCTTC.

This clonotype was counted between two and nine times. The CDR3 nucleotides are TGCGCCAGCAGCCCGGCCGGGACAGGGGTCACCGGGGAGCTGTTTTTT. Amino acid sequence: CASSPAGTGVTGELFF. The genes are TRBV5-1 and TRBJ2-2; 10 nucleotides match TRBD1. CDR3 length: 16 residues. Trimming removed 4 bases from V and 4 bases from J; junction bases left unmatched: 7. Germline-derived CDR1 and CDR2 are SGHRS and YFSETQ. Full variable domain (outside the CDR3, taken from reference TRBV5-1 and TRBJ2-2): KAGVTQTPRYLIKTRGQQVTLSCSPISGHRSVSWYQQTPGQGLQFLFEYFSETQRNKGNFPGRFSGRQFSNSRSEMNVSTLELGDSALYLCASSPAGTGVTGELFFGEGSRLTVL.

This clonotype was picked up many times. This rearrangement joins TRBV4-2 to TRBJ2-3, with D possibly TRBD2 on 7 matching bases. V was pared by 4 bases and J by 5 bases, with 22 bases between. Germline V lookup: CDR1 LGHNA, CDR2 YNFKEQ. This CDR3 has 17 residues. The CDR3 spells CASSPRRAGAPVDTQYF. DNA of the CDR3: TGTGCCAGCAGCCCGAGGAGGGCGGGGGCCCCGGTAGATACGCAGTATTTT.

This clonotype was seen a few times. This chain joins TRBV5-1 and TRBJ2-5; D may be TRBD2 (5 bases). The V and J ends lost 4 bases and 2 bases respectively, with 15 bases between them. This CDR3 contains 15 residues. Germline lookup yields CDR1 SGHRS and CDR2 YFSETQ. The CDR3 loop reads CASSISPGRQETQYF. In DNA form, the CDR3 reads TGCGCCAGCAGCATCTCACCGGGGAGACAAGAGACCCAGTACTTC.

CDR3 sequence (DNA): TGCGCCAGCAGCTCCAACAGGGACTACGAGCAGTACTTC. It is translated as CASSSNRDYEQYF. The chain couples TRBV4-3 to TRBJ2-7, with D perhaps TRBD1 (6 bases). With 5 bases removed from V and 3 bases from J, the gap between germline ends came to 11 bases. Germline lookup yields CDR1 LGHNA and CDR2 YSLEER. The CDR3 loop spans 13 amino acids.

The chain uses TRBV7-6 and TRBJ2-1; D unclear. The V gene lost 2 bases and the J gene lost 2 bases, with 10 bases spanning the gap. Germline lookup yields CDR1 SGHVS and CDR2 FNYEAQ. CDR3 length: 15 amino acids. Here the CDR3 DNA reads TGTGCCAGCAGCTTACTAGGGCATACCTACAATGAGCAGTTCTTC. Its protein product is CASSLLGHTYNEQFF.

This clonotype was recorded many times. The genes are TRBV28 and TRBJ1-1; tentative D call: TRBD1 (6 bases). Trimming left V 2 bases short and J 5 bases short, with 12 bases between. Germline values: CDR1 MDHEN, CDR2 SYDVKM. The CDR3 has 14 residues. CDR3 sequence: CASSLGGARTEAFF. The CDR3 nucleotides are TGTGCCAGCAGTTTAGGGGGCGCGAGGACTGAAGCTTTCTTT.

CDR3 DNA sequence: TGTGCCAGCAGCCCAGCAAGGCCGGGCGAGCAGTTCTTC. Translating it yields CASSPARPGEQFF. V usage is TRBV7-9 and J usage is TRBJ2-1, with D uncertain. The CDR3 is made up of 13 amino acids. The germline CDR1 and CDR2 sequences are SEHNR and FQNEAQ (reference sequence). Trimming cost V 5 bases and J 10 bases, with 15 bases left between them.

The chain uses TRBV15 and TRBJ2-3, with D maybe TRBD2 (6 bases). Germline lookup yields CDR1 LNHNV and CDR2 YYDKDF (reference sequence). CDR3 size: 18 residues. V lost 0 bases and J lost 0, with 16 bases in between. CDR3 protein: CATSRDPPIRGSTDTQYF. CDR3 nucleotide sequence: TGTGCCACCAGCAGAGATCCCCCAATCCGGGGGAGCACAGATACGCAGTATTTT. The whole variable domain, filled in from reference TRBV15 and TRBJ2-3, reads DAMVIQNPRYQVTQFGKPVTLSCSQTLNHNVMYWYQQKSSQAPKLLFHYYDKDFNNEADTPDNFQSRRPNTSFCFLDIRSPGLGDTAMYLCATSRDPPIRGSTDTQYFGPGTRLTVL.

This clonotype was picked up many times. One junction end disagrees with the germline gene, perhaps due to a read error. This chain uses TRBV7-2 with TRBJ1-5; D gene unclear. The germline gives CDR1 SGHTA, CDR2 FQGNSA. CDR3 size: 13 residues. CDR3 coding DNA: TGTGCCAGCAGCCCCATGGTTAATCGGCCCCAGCATTTT. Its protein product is CASSPMVNRPQHF.

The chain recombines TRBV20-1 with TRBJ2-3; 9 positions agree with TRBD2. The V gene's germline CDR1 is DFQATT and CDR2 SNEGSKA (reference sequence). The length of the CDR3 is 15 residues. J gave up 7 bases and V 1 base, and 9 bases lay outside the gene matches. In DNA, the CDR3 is TGCAGTGCTAGAGTTGGGATAGCGGGGGCCCATACGCAGTATTTT. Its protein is CSARVGIAGAHTQYF.

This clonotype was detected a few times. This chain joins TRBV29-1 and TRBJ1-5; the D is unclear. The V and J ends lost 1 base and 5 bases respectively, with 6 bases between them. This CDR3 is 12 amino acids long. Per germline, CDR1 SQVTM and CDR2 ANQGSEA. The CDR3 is CSVEVPDQPQHF. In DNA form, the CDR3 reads TGCAGCGTTGAAGTTCCGGATCAGCCCCAGCATTTT.